The 24 T cell receptor beta chains below come from one sample, sequenced in a study of cytomegalovirus exposure and HLA in healthy donors. The data were produced by immunoSEQ multiplex PCR, yet TCRdb's version contains in-frame clones alone and is incomplete. The repertoire includes 250,000 to 400,000 clones, around 90% of them detected once, and around 1% sits in the top ten. Sequenced input: PBMCs. Receptors were obtained from a man aged 30 to 45 in good health and CMV-seronegative.

This clone came up once. CDR3 DNA: TGTGCCAGCAGGGGGCTTAGTGTCGGGGAGCTGTTTTTT. This codes for CASRGLSVGELFF. The chain is built from TRBV11-2 and TRBJ2-2; D might be TRBD1 (5 bases). Germline CDR1 and CDR2: SGHAT and FQNNGV. Trimming cost V 6 bases and J 7 bases, with 12 bases left between them. This CDR3 spans 13 amino acids.

V is TRBV6-6 and J is TRBJ2-7, with 8 bases fitting TRBD1. The germline CDR1 and CDR2 sequences are MNHNY and SVGAGI (reference sequence). This CDR3 spans 15 amino acids. V gave up 5 bases and J gave up 5 bases; unmatched junction bases: 11. CDR3 loop: CASSNPSRGRHEQYF. CDR3 nucleotides: TGTGCCAGCAGTAACCCCAGCAGGGGGCGACACGAGCAGTACTTC.

The CDR3 sequence: CASSLGFGRNTEAFF. For the CDR3, the DNA is TGTGCCAGCAGCCTTGGTTTTGGGAGGAACACTGAAGCTTTCTTT. The chain carries TRBV7-9 and TRBJ1-1; D is unclear. CDR3 size: 15 residues. Trimming took off 5 bases at V and 1 base at J, with 14 bases between the two ends. In germline, CDR1 is SEHNR, CDR2 FQNEAQ (reference sequence).

The chain combines TRBV5-1 with TRBJ1-1, with TRBD1 as a possible D gene (6 bases). CDR3 length: 18 residues. Germline lookup yields CDR1 SGHRS and CDR2 YFSETQ. Trimming stripped 0 bases from V and 0 bases from J, with 18 bases between. CDR3 amino acids: CASSLGLWTDRLNTEAFF. CDR3 DNA: TGCGCCAGCAGCTTGGGACTTTGGACGGACAGATTGAACACTGAAGCTTTCTTT.

The genes are TRBV5-1 and TRBJ2-1; 11 positions agree with TRBD1. V was clipped by 5 bases and J by 6 bases; unmatched bases: 7. Germline CDR1 and CDR2: SGHRS and YFSETQ. The CDR3 consists of 15 residues. CDR3 in DNA: TGCGCCAGCAGACCGGGGACAGGGGGATTCAATGAGCAGTTCTTC. Residues: CASRPGTGGFNEQFF.

This chain uses TRBV7-2 with TRBJ2-7; D is unresolved. The germline V and J ends were trimmed by 5 bases and 3 bases, with 14 bases remaining between them. CDR1 and CDR2 from the germline V gene are SGHTA and FQGNSA. CDR3 length equals 14 residues. Written as DNA, the CDR3 is TGTGCCAGCAGCGCTGGGCCACAAGGCTACGAGCAGTACTTC. It codes for CASSAGPQGYEQYF.

The J gene is TRBJ2-5, the V gene TRBV4-1; 8 bases agree with TRBD2. This CDR3 is 16 amino acids long. V was pared by 1 base and J by 5 bases, with 9 bases of the junction left unmatched. CDR1 is MGHRA and CDR2 is YSYEKL in the germline V gene. The CDR3 loop is CASSQGTLAGGETQYF. CDR3 DNA sequence: TGCGCCAGCAGCCAAGGGACTCTAGCGGGCGGTGAGACCCAGTACTTC.

V gene TRBV7-9 combines with J gene TRBJ2-3; 11 bases map to TRBD2. The CDR3 runs 15 residues. V lost 3 bases and J lost 3; bases outside the gene matches: 2. The germline V gene has CDR1 SEHNR and CDR2 FQNEAQ (reference sequence). The CDR3 nucleotides read TGTGCCAGCAGCTTGACTAGCGGGGATACAGATACGCAGTATTTT. Its translation: CASSLTSGDTDTQYF.

This clone was seen once. The chain joins TRBV7-4 to TRBJ2-7, with 9 bases lining up with TRBD2. J was trimmed by 3 bases and V by 1 base; bases with no gene match: 4. The germline V gene encodes CDR1 SGHVT and CDR2 SQSDAQ. The CDR3 length is 15 residues. The CDR3 nucleotides are TGTGCCAGCAGCTTAGACCTAGCGGGGTACTACGAGCAGTACTTC. Its protein is CASSLDLAGYYEQYF.

The CDR3, as DNA: TGTGCCAGCAGCTCAGGCGGGGGGTTGAACACTGAAGCTTTCTTT. Its protein product is CASSSGGGLNTEAFF. The rearrangement joins TRBV7-6 to TRBJ1-1, with TRBD1 as a possible D gene (5 bases). This CDR3 region has 15 residues. Per the germline V gene, CDR1 is SGHVS and CDR2 is FNYEAQ. Deletions cut 4 bases from V and 0 bases from J, with 12 bases between.

V usage is TRBV6-5 and J usage is TRBJ2-7, with a tentative D call TRBD1 (5 bases). V was pared by 3 bases and J by 2 bases, with 11 bases between. Germline CDR1 is MNHEY and CDR2 is SVGAGI. This CDR3 comprises 14 residues. CDR3 sequence (DNA): TGTGCCAGCAGTTATAACCAGGGTCCCTACGAGCAGTACTTC. Translated: CASSYNQGPYEQYF.

V gene TRBV6-5 combines with J gene TRBJ1-5; possible D gene TRBD1, 6 bases. There are 13 residues in the CDR3. Trimming left V 6 bases short and J 5 bases short, with 11 bases between. CDR1 is MNHEY, CDR2 SVGAGI, per germline. The CDR3 DNA is TGTGCCAGCAGCCGAGACAGGTATCAGCCCCAGCATTTT. Translation gives CASSRDRYQPQHF.

This clone was picked up one time. This rearrangement joins TRBV4-3 to TRBJ2-2; 7 bases line up with TRBD2. Trimming at V came to 0 bases and at J to 7 bases, leaving 11 bases not matched to a gene. The CDR3 covers 17 residues. Looked up from germline, CDR1 is LGHNA and CDR2 is YSLEER. CDR3: CASSQDLAMGGSGELFF. The CDR3 nucleotides read TGCGCCAGCAGCCAAGATCTGGCCATGGGGGGGAGCGGGGAGCTGTTTTTT.

V usage is TRBV6-6 and J usage is TRBJ1-2; 7 bases are a match to TRBD1. V was clipped by 0 bases and J by 5 bases; unmatched bases: 6. This CDR3 has 15 amino acids. Germline values: CDR1 MNHNY, CDR2 SVGAGI (reference sequence). The CDR3 loop is CASSYSSGTDYGYTF. The CDR3 DNA is TGTGCCAGCAGTTACTCGTCTGGGACAGATTATGGCTACACCTTC.

V is TRBV6-4 and J is TRBJ2-7, with 8 bases lining up with TRBD1. The CDR3 is made up of 13 amino acids. The J segment lost 2 bases and the V segment lost 6 bases, leaving 3 bases of the junction unmatched. Germline CDR1 is MRHNA and CDR2 is SNTAGT. CDR3 amino acids: CASSRGPTYEQYF. The CDR3, as DNA: TGTGCCAGCAGCAGGGGGCCCACCTACGAGCAGTACTTC.

In its sample, this clone was seen once. The V gene is TRBV7-6, the J gene TRBJ1-5, with TRBD1 matching 8 bases. V was pared by 1 base and J by 4 bases, with 6 bases of the junction left unmatched. Germline CDR1 is SGHVS and CDR2 is FNYEAQ. The CDR3 covers 16 residues. The CDR3 spells CASSLGNRGANQPQHF. The CDR3 region has the DNA TGTGCCAGCAGCTTAGGAAACAGGGGGGCGAATCAGCCCCAGCATTTT.

The chain joins TRBV5-1 to TRBJ2-5; 8 bases map to TRBD2. Germline CDR1 is SGHRS and CDR2 is YFSETQ. This CDR3 is 15 amino acids long. The ends lost 4 bases at V and 1 base at J; junction bases unmatched: 6. The DNA of the CDR3 is TGCGCCAGCAGCCTGCGACGGGGGGGCCAAGAGACCCAGTACTTC. Translating it yields CASSLRRGGQETQYF.

The chain is built from TRBV9 and TRBJ2-5; D ambiguous. CDR1 is SGDLS, CDR2 YYNGEE, per germline. This CDR3 comprises 13 residues. V was cut by 3 bases and J by 0 bases, with 6 bases left in between. The CDR3 nucleotides are TGTGCCAGCAGCGCCCCGTACCAAGAGACCCAGTACTTC. This sequence encodes CASSAPYQETQYF.

The chain recombines TRBV6-5 with TRBJ1-5; TRBD1 might be the D (5 bases). V was trimmed by 5 bases and J by 6 bases, leaving 11 bases between them. The CDR3 length is 13 residues. CDR1 MNHEY and CDR2 SVGAGI come from the germline V gene. CDR3 in DNA: TGTGCCAGCAGTGGGGACTTCAGTCAGCCCCAGCATTTT. It encodes CASSGDFSQPQHF.

The chain recombines TRBV6-5 with TRBJ2-4, with a weak D call TRBD2 (5 bases). The germline V gene has CDR1 MNHEY and CDR2 SVGAGI. This CDR3 has 14 amino acids. Trimming removed 6 bases from V and 1 base from J, with 10 bases in between. The CDR3 sequence: CASSRDGAKNIQYF. CDR3 in DNA: TGTGCCAGCAGCCGGGATGGGGCCAAAAACATTCAGTACTTC.

The chain has TRBV19 and TRBJ1-2, with 8 bases matching TRBD1. Germline-derived CDR1 and CDR2 are LNHDA and SQIVND (reference sequence). Germline trimming cut 5 bases from V and 3 bases from J; bases unmatched to any gene: 5. This CDR3 has 14 residues. The CDR3 nucleotides are TGTGCCAGTAGTTTCACAGGGGGGGACTATGGCTACACCTTC. Translated, it gives CASSFTGGDYGYTF.

The chain carries TRBV5-6 and TRBJ1-6, with TRBD1 identical over 7 bases. The CDR3 extends over 15 amino acids. The junction had 2 bases not matched to a gene; V was cut back by 0 bases and J by 5 bases. Germline CDR1 reads SGHDT; CDR2 reads YYEEEE. The CDR3 spells CASSLGDSDNSPLHF. The DNA of the CDR3 is TGTGCCAGCAGCTTGGGGGACAGCGATAATTCACCCCTCCACTTT.

This chain joins TRBV16 and TRBJ1-2, with 8 bases lining up with TRBD1. The V and J ends lost 4 bases and 4 bases, in that order; junction bases with no gene match: 8. CDR1 KGHSY and CDR2 FQNENV come from the germline V gene. The CDR3 loop spans 15 amino acids. The CDR3 DNA reads TGTGCCAGCAGCCTTCCGGGACAGGTAGTCTATGGCTACACCTTC. Its protein product is CASSLPGQVVYGYTF.

In this sample, this clone turned up once. V is TRBV6-5 and J is TRBJ1-1; 9 bases line up with TRBD1. The CDR3 covers 15 residues. The germline gives CDR1 MNHEY, CDR2 SVGAGI. V lost 0 bases to trimming and J lost 4 bases; unmatched junction nucleotides: 3. CDR3 amino acids: CASSYSTGGSTEAFF. The DNA for the CDR3 is TGTGCCAGCAGTTACTCGACAGGGGGGAGCACTGAAGCTTTCTTT.